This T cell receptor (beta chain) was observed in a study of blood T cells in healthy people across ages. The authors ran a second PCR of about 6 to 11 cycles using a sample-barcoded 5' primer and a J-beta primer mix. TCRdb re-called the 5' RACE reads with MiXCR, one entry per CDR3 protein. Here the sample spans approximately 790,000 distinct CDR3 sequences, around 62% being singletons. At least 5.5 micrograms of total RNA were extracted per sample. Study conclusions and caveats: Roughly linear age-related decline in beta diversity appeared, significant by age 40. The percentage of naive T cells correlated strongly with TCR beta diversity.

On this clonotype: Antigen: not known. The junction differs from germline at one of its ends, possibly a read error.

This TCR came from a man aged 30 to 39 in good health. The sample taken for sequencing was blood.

The CDR3 sequence is CACSLGSRETQYF. DNA of the CDR3: TGTGCCTGCAGTCTCGGGAGCCGGGAGACCCAGTACTTC. V is TRBV7-2 and J is TRBJ2-5, with TRBD2 as a possible D gene (6 bases). There are 13 residues in the CDR3. Germline CDR1 is SGHTA and CDR2 is FQGNSA. Using reference TRBV7-2 and TRBJ2-5 for the parts outside the CDR3, the full variable domain is GAGVSQSPSNKVTEKGKDVELRCDPISGHTALYWYRQSLGQGLEFLIYFQGNSAPDKSGLPSDRFSAERTGGSVSTLTIQRTQQEDSAVYLCACSLGSRETQYFGPGTRLLVL.